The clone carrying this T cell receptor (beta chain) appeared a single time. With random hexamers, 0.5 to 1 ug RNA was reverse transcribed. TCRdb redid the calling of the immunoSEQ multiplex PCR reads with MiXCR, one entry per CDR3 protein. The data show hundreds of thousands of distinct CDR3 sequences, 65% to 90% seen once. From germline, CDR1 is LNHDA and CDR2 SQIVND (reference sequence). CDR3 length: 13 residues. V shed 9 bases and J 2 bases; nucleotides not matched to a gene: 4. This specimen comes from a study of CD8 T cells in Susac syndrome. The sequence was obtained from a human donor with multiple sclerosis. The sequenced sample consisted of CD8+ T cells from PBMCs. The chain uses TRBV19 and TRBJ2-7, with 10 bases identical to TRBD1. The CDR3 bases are TGTGCCAGCGGGACAGGGGACACCTACGAGCAGTACTTC. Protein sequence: CASGTGDTYEQYF. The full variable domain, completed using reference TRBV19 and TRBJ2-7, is DGGITQSPKYLFRKEGQNVTLSCEQNLNHDAMYWYRQDPGQGLRLIYYSQIVNDFQKGDIAEGYSVSREKKESFPLTVTSAQKNPTAFYLCASGTGDTYEQYFGPGTRLTVT.